Listed below are T cell receptor beta chains from one sample, sequenced in a study of blood T cell repertoires in COVID-19. Assay used: immunoSEQ multiplex PCR; TCRdb lists only in-frame clones, some missing. Among some 300,000 clones listed, around 90% were seen once. Sequencing used PBMCs or T cells enriched from blood (not recorded which). These receptors were collected from a woman under 40 who had recovered from COVID-19. Each CDR3 is given with its conserved first and last residue. D genes are given only for firm matches. The size field is filled for only some rows; it gives once, few, many or a size class.

abundance: once; d_gene: TRBD1; j_gene: TRBJ1-2; v_gene: TRBV6-5; CDR3aa: CASSYLLPTGSYGYTF; CDR3nt: TGTGCCAGCAGTTACTTGCTGCCGACAGGGTCCTATGGCTACACCTTC
abundance: .; d_gene: .; j_gene: TRBJ1-2; v_gene: TRBV7-9; CDR3aa: CASSFERNYGYTF; CDR3nt: TGTGCCAGCAGCTTTGAGCGGAACTATGGCTACACCTTC
abundance: .; d_gene: TRBD2; j_gene: TRBJ2-1; v_gene: TRBV6-1; CDR3aa: CASSEAAASGRGRNEQFF; CDR3nt: TGTGCCAGCAGTGAAGCGGCGGCTAGCGGGAGGGGTCGCAATGAGCAGTTCTTC
abundance: once; d_gene: .; j_gene: TRBJ2-7; v_gene: TRBV27; CDR3aa: CASSLRGALVYEQYF; CDR3nt: TGTGCCAGCAGTTTACGGGGGGCACTGGTTTACGAGCAGTACTTC
abundance: .; d_gene: TRBD2; j_gene: TRBJ2-7; v_gene: TRBV11-2; CDR3aa: CASSLDRPGTSDEQYF; CDR3nt: TGTGCCAGCAGCTTAGACCGTCCCGGGACTAGCGACGAGCAGTACTTC
abundance: .; d_gene: TRBD2; j_gene: TRBJ2-3; v_gene: TRBV3-1/TRBV3-2; CDR3aa: CASSLLAGGPTDTQYF; CDR3nt: TGTGCCAGCAGTCTACTAGCGGGAGGGCCCACAGATACGCAGTATTTT
abundance: few; d_gene: TRBD1; j_gene: TRBJ2-3; v_gene: TRBV27; CDR3aa: CASSRDRATDTQYF; CDR3nt: TGTGCCAGCAGCCGGGACAGGGCTACAGATACGCAGTATTTT
abundance: .; d_gene: TRBD1; j_gene: TRBJ1-5; v_gene: TRBV7-9; CDR3aa: CASSRGQGANQPQHF; CDR3nt: TGTGCCAGCAGCCGGGGACAGGGGGCCAATCAGCCCCAGCATTTT
abundance: .; d_gene: .; j_gene: TRBJ2-3; v_gene: TRBV11-1; CDR3aa: CASQDGRGDTQYF; CDR3nt: TGTGCCAGCCAGGATGGGCGGGGAGATACGCAGTATTTT
abundance: .; d_gene: TRBD1; j_gene: TRBJ2-2; v_gene: TRBV5-8; CDR3aa: CASSSPNRGISPNTGELFF; CDR3nt: TGTGCCAGCAGCTCCCCTAACAGGGGAATCAGTCCGAACACCGGGGAGCTGTTTTTT
abundance: .; d_gene: TRBD1; j_gene: TRBJ1-1; v_gene: TRBV6-1; CDR3aa: CASSETGAIEAFF; CDR3nt: TGTGCCAGCAGTGAGACAGGGGCTATTGAAGCTTTCTTT
abundance: .; d_gene: .; j_gene: TRBJ1-1; v_gene: TRBV10-3; CDR3aa: CAISAVVGANTEAFF; CDR3nt: TGTGCCATCAGTGCGGTGGTAGGGGCTAACACTGAAGCTTTCTTT
abundance: .; d_gene: .; j_gene: TRBJ2-7; v_gene: TRBV6-5; CDR3aa: CASSYLRTVSYEQYF; CDR3nt: TGTGCCAGCAGTTACCTCAGGACAGTCTCCTACGAGCAGTACTTC
abundance: .; d_gene: TRBD1; j_gene: TRBJ1-6; v_gene: TRBV15; CDR3aa: CATSSEWTGSSSPLHF; CDR3nt: TGTGCCACCAGCAGCGAATGGACAGGGTCAAGTTCACCCCTCCACTTT
abundance: once; d_gene: .; j_gene: TRBJ1-1; v_gene: TRBV18; CDR3aa: CASSPWGRDTEAFF; CDR3nt: TGTGCCAGCTCACCCTGGGGCAGGGATACTGAAGCTTTCTTT
abundance: .; d_gene: .; j_gene: TRBJ1-6; v_gene: TRBV3-1/TRBV3-2; CDR3aa: CASSLSVNSPLHF; CDR3nt: TGTGCCAGCAGCCTCTCCGTTAATTCACCCCTCCACTTT
abundance: once; d_gene: .; j_gene: TRBJ1-2; v_gene: TRBV28; CDR3aa: CASSHGGEDNYGYTF; CDR3nt: TGTGCCAGCAGTCACGGGGGGGAGGATAACTATGGCTACACCTTC
abundance: .; d_gene: .; j_gene: TRBJ1-4; v_gene: TRBV9; CDR3aa: CASSASGARNEKLFF; CDR3nt: TGTGCCAGCAGCGCCTCAGGGGCTCGGAATGAAAAACTGTTTTTT
abundance: .; d_gene: TRBD2; j_gene: TRBJ2-5; v_gene: TRBV5-1; CDR3aa: CASSVLPGLAEETQYF; CDR3nt: TGCGCCAGCAGCGTACTCCCGGGACTAGCGGAAGAGACCCAGTACTTC
abundance: .; d_gene: TRBD2; j_gene: TRBJ2-3; v_gene: TRBV9; CDR3aa: CASSVEPSGGPTDTQYF; CDR3nt: TGTGCCAGCAGCGTAGAGCCTAGCGGGGGGCCAACAGATACGCAGTATTTT
abundance: few; d_gene: .; j_gene: TRBJ1-2; v_gene: TRBV2; CDR3aa: CASRAGNSHYGYTF; CDR3nt: TGTGCCAGCAGGGCAGGGAATTCTCACTATGGCTACACCTTC
abundance: .; d_gene: .; j_gene: TRBJ1-2; v_gene: TRBV3-1/TRBV3-2; CDR3aa: CASSRGGADYGYTF; CDR3nt: TGTGCCAGCAGCCGGGGGGGGGCTGACTATGGCTACACCTTC
abundance: .; d_gene: .; j_gene: TRBJ1-3; v_gene: TRBV7-6; CDR3aa: CASSSDPGVSGNTIYF; CDR3nt: TGTGCCAGCAGCTCTGACCCCGGGGTATCTGGAAACACCATATATTTT
abundance: .; d_gene: .; j_gene: TRBJ2-1; v_gene: TRBV9; CDR3aa: CASSVQGSNNEQFF; CDR3nt: TGTGCCAGCAGCGTACAGGGGTCCAACAATGAGCAGTTCTTC
abundance: .; d_gene: .; j_gene: TRBJ1-3; v_gene: TRBV7-6; CDR3aa: CAKIPTLTDSSSGNTIYF; CDR3nt: TGTGCCAAGATTCCCACCCTGACGGACAGTTCCTCTGGAAACACCATATATTTT
abundance: .; d_gene: .; j_gene: TRBJ2-7; v_gene: TRBV5-4; CDR3aa: CASSRPLGQYTYEQYF; CDR3nt: TGTGCCAGCAGCCGGCCCCTTGGACAGTACACCTACGAGCAGTACTTC